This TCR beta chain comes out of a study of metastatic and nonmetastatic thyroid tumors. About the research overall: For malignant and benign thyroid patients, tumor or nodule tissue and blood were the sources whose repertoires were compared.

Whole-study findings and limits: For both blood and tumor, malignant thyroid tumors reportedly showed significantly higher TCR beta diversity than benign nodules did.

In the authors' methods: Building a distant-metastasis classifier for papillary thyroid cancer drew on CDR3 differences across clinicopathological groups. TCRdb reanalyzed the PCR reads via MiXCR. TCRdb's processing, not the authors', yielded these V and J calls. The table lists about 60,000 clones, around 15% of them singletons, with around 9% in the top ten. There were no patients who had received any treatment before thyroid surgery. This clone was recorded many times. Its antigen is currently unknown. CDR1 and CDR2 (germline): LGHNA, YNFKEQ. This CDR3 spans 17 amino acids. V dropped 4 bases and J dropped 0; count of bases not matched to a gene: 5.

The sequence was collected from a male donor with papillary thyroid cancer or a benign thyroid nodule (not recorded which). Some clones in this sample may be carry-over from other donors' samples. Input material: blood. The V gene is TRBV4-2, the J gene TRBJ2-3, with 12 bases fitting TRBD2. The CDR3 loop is CASSPTSGGPSTDTQYF. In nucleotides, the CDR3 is TGTGCCAGCAGCCCGACTAGCGGGGGACCAAGCACAGATACGCAGTATTTT.